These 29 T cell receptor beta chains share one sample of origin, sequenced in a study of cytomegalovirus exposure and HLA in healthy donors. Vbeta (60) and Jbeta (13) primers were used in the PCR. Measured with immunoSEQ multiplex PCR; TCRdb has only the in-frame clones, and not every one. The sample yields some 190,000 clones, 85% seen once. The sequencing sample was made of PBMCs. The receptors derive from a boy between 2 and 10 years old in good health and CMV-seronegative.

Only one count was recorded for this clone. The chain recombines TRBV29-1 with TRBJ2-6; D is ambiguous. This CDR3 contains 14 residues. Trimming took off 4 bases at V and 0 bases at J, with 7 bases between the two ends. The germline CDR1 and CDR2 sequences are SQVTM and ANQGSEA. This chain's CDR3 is CSVVGSSGANVLTF. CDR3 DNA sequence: TGCAGCGTTGTGGGCTCCTCTGGGGCCAACGTCCTGACTTTC.

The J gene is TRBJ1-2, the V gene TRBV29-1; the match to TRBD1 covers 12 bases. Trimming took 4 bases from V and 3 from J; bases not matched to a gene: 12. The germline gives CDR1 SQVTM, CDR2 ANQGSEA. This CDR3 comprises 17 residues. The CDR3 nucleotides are TGCAGCGTTGTCAGGGGACAGGGGGCCGGGAGAGACTATGGCTACACCTTC. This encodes CSVVRGQGAGRDYGYTF.

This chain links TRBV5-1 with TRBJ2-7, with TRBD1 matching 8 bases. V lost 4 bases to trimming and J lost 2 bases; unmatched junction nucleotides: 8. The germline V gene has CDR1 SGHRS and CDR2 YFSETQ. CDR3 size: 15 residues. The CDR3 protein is CASSRRTGIAYEQYF. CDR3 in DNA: TGCGCCAGCAGCCGCCGGACAGGGATCGCCTACGAGCAGTACTTC.

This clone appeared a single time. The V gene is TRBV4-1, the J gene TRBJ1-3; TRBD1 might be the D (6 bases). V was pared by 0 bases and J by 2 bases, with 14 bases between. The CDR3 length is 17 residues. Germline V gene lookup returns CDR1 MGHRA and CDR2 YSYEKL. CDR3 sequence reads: CASSQDGPGGPGNTIYF. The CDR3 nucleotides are TGCGCCAGCAGCCAAGATGGGCCGGGGGGGCCTGGAAACACCATATATTTT.

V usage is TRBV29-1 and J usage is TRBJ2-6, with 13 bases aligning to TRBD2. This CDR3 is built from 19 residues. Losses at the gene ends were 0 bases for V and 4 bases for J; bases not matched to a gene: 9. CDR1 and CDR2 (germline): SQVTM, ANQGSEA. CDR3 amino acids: CSVEDRRTSGSRGANVLTF. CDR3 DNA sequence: TGCAGCGTTGAAGATCGCAGGACTAGCGGGAGTAGAGGGGCCAACGTCCTGACTTTC. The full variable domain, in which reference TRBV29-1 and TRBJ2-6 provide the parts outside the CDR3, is SAVISQKPSRDICQRGTSLTIQCQVDSQVTMMFWYRQQPGQSLTLIATANQGSEATYESGFVIDKFPISRPNLTFSTLTVSNMSPEDSSIYLCSVEDRRTSGSRGANVLTFGAGSRLTVL.

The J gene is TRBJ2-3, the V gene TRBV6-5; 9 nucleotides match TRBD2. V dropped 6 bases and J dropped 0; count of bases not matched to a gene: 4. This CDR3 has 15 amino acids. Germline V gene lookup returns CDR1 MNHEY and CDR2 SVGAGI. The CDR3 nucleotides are TGTGCCAGCAGCCTAGCGGGGCCTAGCACAGATACGCAGTATTTT. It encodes CASSLAGPSTDTQYF.

As DNA, the CDR3 is TGTGCCAGCACGCTAGCGGGGGGAAACGAAGAGACCCAGTACTTC. As protein: CASTLAGGNEETQYF. The chain couples TRBV9 to TRBJ2-5, with 11 positions matching TRBD2. This CDR3 contains 15 residues. Germline assignment: CDR1 SGDLS and CDR2 YYNGEE. J lost 3 bases, V lost 6 bases, and 7 bases had no gene match.

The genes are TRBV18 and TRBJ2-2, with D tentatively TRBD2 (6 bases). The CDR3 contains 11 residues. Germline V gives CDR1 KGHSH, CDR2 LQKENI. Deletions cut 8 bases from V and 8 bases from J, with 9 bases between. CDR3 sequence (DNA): TGTGCCAGCCCCCGGGGGGGGGAGCTGTTTTTT. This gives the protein CASPRGGELFF.

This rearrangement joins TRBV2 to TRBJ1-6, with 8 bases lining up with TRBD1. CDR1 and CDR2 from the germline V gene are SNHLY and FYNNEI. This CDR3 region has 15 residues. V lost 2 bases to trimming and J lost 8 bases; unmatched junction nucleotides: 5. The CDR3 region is CASSERSGGDSPLHF. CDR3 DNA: TGTGCCAGCAGTGAAAGGTCAGGGGGCGATTCACCCCTCCACTTT.

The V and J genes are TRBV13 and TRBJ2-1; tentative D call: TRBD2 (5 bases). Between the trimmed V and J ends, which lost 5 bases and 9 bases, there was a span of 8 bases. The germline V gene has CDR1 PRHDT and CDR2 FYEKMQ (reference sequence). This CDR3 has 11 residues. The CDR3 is CASSLRGEQFF. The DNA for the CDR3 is TGTGCCAGCAGCCTCCGGGGTGAGCAGTTCTTC.

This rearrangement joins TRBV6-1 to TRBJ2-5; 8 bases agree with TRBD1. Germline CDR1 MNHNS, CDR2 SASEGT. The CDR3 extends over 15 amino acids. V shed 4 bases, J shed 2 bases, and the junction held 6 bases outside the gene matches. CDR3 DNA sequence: TGTGCCAGCAGTGCATGGACAGGGAGACAAGAGACCCAGTACTTC. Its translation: CASSAWTGRQETQYF.

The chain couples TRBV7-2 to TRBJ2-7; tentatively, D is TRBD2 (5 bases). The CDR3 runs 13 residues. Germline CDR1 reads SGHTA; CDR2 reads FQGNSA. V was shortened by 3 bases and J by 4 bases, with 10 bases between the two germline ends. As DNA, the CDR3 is TGTGCCAGCAGCTTGGGAGCGTTTTACGAGCAGTACTTC. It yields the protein CASSLGAFYEQYF.

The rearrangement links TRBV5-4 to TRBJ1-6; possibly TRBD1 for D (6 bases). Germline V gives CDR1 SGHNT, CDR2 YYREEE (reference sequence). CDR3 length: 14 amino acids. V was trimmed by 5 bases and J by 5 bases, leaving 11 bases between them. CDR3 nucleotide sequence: TGTGCCAGCAGTAGACAGGAAAATAATTCACCCCTCCACTTT. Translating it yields CASSRQENNSPLHF.

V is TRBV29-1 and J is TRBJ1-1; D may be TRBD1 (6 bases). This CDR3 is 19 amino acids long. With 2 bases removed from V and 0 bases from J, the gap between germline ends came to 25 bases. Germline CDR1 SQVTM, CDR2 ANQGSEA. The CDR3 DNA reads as TGCAGCGTTGAATCCCCAAAGTTATTAGGGGGAAGTATGAACACTGAAGCTTTCTTT. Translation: CSVESPKLLGGSMNTEAFF.

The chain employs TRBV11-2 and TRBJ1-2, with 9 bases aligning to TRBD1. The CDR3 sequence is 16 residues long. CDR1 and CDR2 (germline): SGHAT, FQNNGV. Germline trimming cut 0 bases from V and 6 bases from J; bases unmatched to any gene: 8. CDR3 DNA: TGTGCCAGCAGCTTAGAGGGGACAGGGTATAGGCATGGCTACACCTTC. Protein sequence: CASSLEGTGYRHGYTF.

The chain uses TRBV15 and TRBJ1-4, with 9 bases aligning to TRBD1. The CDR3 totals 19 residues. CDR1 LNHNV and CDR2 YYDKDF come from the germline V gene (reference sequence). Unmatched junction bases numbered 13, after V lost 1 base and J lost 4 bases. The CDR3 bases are TGTGCCACCAGCAGAGTACCGTGGAGGACAGGGGAACTTAATGAAAAACTGTTTTTT. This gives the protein CATSRVPWRTGELNEKLFF.

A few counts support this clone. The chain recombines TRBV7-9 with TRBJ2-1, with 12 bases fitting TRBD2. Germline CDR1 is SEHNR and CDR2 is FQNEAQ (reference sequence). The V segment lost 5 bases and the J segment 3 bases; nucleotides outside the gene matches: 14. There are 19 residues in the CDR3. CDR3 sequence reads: CASSGYLAGGPQDYNEQFF. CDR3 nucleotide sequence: TGTGCCAGCAGCGGATACCTAGCGGGAGGGCCTCAGGACTACAATGAGCAGTTCTTC.

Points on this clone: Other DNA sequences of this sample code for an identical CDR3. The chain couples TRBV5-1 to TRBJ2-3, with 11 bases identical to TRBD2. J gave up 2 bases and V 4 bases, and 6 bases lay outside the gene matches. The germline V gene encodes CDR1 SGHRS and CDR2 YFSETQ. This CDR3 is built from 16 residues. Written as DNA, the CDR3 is TGCGCCAGCAGCCCAGGACTAGCGGGCGACACAGATACGCAGTATTTT. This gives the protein CASSPGLAGDTDTQYF.

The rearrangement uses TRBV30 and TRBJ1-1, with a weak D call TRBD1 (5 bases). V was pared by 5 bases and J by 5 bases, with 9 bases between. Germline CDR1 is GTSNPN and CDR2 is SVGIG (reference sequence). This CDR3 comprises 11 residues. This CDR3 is CAWGGGTEAFF. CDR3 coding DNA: TGTGCCTGGGGGGGAGGAACTGAAGCTTTCTTT.

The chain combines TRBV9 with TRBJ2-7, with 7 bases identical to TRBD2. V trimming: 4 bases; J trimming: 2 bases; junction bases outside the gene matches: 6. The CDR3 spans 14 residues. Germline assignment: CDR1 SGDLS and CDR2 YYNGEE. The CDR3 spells CASSPGLGTYEQYF. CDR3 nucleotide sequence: TGTGCCAGCAGCCCAGGACTAGGTACCTACGAGCAGTACTTC. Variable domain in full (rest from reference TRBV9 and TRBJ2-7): DSGVTQTPKHLITATGQRVTLRCSPRSGDLSVYWYQQSLDQGLQFLIQYYNGEERAKGNILERFSAQQFPDLHSELNLSSLELGDSALYFCASSPGLGTYEQYFGPGTRLTVT.

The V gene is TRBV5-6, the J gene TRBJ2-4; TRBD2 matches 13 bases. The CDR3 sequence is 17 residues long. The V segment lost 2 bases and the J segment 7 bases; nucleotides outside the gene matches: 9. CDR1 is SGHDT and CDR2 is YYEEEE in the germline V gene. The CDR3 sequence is CASSFTSGGARGNIQYF. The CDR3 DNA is TGTGCCAGCAGCTTCACTAGCGGGGGGGCCCGGGGGAACATTCAGTACTTC.

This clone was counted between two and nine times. The DNA for the CDR3 is TGTGCCAGCAGCTTAGAGGACAGGGTAATCGTTGGGGCCAACGTCCTGACTTTC. Translated, it gives CASSLEDRVIVGANVLTF. V gene TRBV7-9 combines with J gene TRBJ2-6, with 8 bases aligning to TRBD1. The J segment lost 3 bases and the V segment lost 1 base, leaving 8 bases of the junction unmatched. CDR1 and CDR2 from the germline V gene are SEHNR and FQNEAQ (reference sequence). This CDR3 contains 18 residues.

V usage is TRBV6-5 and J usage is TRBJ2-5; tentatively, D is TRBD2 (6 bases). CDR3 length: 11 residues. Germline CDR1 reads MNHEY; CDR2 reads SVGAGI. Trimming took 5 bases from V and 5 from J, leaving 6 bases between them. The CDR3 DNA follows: TGTGCCAGCAGTGGGGGGGAGACCCAGTACTTC. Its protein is CASSGGETQYF.

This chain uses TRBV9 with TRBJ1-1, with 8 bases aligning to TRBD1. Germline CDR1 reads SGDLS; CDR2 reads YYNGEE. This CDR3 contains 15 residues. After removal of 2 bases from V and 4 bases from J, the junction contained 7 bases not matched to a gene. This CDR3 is CASSVRTGQATEAFF. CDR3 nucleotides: TGTGCCAGCAGCGTTAGGACAGGGCAGGCCACTGAAGCTTTCTTT. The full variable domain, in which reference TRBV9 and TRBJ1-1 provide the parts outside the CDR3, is DSGVTQTPKHLITATGQRVTLRCSPRSGDLSVYWYQQSLDQGLQFLIQYYNGEERAKGNILERFSAQQFPDLHSELNLSSLELGDSALYFCASSVRTGQATEAFFGQGTRLTVV.

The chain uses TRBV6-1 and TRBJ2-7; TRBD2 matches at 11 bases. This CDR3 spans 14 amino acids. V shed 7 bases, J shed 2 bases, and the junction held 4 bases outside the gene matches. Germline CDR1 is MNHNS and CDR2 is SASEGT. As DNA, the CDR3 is TGTGCCAGCACCCCGACTAGCGGGGCCTACGAGCAGTACGTC. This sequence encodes CASTPTSGAYEQYV.

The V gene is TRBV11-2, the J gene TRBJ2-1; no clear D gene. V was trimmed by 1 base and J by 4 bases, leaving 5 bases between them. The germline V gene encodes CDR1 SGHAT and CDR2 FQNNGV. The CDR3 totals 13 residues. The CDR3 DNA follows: TGTGCCAGCAGCTTAGCAGTTTACAATGAGCAGTTCTTC. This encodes CASSLAVYNEQFF.

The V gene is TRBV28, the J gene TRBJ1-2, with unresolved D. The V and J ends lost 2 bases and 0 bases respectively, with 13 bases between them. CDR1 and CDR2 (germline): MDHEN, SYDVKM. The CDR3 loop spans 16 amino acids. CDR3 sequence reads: CASSLRLGSSNYGYTF. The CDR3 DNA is TGTGCCAGCAGTTTAAGGTTGGGGAGCTCTAACTATGGCTACACCTTC.

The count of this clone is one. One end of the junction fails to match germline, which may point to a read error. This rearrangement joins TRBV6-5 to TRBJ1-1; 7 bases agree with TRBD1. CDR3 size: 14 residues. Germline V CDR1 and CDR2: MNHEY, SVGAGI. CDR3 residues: CASSRGTVNSEAFF. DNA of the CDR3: TGTGCCAGCAGTAGAGGGACAGTGAACTCTGAAGCTTTCTTT.

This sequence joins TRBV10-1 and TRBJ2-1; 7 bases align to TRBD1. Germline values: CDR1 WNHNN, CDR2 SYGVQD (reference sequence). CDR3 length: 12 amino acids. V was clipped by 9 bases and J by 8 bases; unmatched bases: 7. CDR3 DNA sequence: TGCGCCAGACCCTCGACAGGGCATGAGCAGTTCTTC. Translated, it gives CARPSTGHEQFF.